The 29 T cell receptor beta chains below all came from one sample that was sequenced in a study of identical twins. Each CDR3 protein is one row after TCRdb ran MiXCR on the 5' RACE reads. This table holds approximately 700,000 distinct CDR3 sequences, 5.5% to 6.5% found once. The sample was naive T cells sorted from blood. Receptor source: a man younger than 35 in good health.

Ten or more counts support this clonotype. This rearrangement joins TRBV29-1 to TRBJ2-3; 11 nucleotides line up with TRBD2. V lost 6 bases, J lost 1 base, and 6 bases stayed unmatched. Germline V gives CDR1 SQVTM, CDR2 ANQGSEA. The CDR3 spans 15 residues. The chain's CDR3 is CSVIPGLAGTDTQYF. Here the CDR3 DNA reads TGCAGCGTCATACCGGGACTAGCGGGCACAGATACGCAGTATTTT.

Many counts were recorded for this clonotype. The genes are TRBV29-1 and TRBJ1-1; no reliable D call. This CDR3 contains 11 residues. CDR1 SQVTM and CDR2 ANQGSEA come from the germline V gene. V gave up 2 bases and J gave up 8 bases, with 9 bases separating them. The chain's CDR3 is CSVEHRREAFF. Here the CDR3 DNA reads TGCAGCGTTGAACATCGGAGGGAAGCTTTCTTT.

The genes are TRBV27 and TRBJ1-4; TRBD1 aligns across 7 bases. The CDR3 is 19 amino acids. Germline V gene data show CDR1 as MNHEY and CDR2 as SMNVEV (reference sequence). V dropped 0 bases and J dropped 5; count of bases not matched to a gene: 15. CDR3 nucleotides: TGTGCCAGCAGTTTATCATTCCGAACCCGGGACAGAGAAAATGAAAAACTGTTTTTT. Residues: CASSLSFRTRDRENEKLFF.

The chain combines TRBV29-1 with TRBJ1-5, with D possibly being TRBD1 (5 bases). The V gene lost 4 bases and the J gene lost 12 bases, with 19 bases spanning the gap. CDR1 is SQVTM, CDR2 ANQGSEA, per germline. The CDR3 loop spans 13 amino acids. CDR3 DNA: TGCAGCGTTGTATGGACAAGGGGTCAGGTCCAGCATTTT. This codes for CSVVWTRGQVQHF.

This clonotype was counted ten times or more. The genes are TRBV4-1 and TRBJ2-1; the match to TRBD2 covers 8 bases. CDR3 size: 15 residues. Germline V gene data show CDR1 as MGHRA and CDR2 as YSYEKL. V trimming: 3 bases; J trimming: 4 bases; junction bases outside the gene matches: 5. CDR3 amino acids: CASSHPGLGYNEQFF. The CDR3 bases are TGCGCCAGCAGCCACCCGGGACTAGGTTACAATGAGCAGTTCTTC.

This clonotype came up many times. This chain joins TRBV7-9 and TRBJ1-1; D is uncertain. V dropped 5 bases and J dropped 7 bases, with 14 bases sitting between them. The CDR3 has 13 amino acids. Germline V gene data show CDR1 as SEHNR and CDR2 as FQNEAQ (reference sequence). CDR3 in amino acids: CASSEIRSGEAFF. The CDR3 nucleotides read TGTGCCAGCAGCGAAATTCGCTCGGGTGAAGCTTTCTTT. Combining the CDR3 with reference TRBV7-9 and TRBJ1-1 gives the whole variable domain DTGVSQNPRHKITKRGQNVTFRCDPISEHNRLYWYRQTLGQGPEFLTYFQNEAQLEKSRLLSDRFSAERPKGSFSTLEIQRTEQGDSAMYLCASSEIRSGEAFFGQGTRLTVV.

This clonotype was detected many times. The chain recombines TRBV12-3 or TRBV12-4 with TRBJ2-1; D gene unclear. CDR3 length equals 11 residues. Trimming shortened V by 8 bases and J by 10 bases, and 12 bases separated the two germline ends. The CDR3 here is CASLAATEQFF. The DNA for the CDR3 is TGTGCCAGCCTGGCAGCGACGGAGCAGTTCTTC.

Only a few counts were recorded for this clonotype. This chain links TRBV24-1 with TRBJ2-2, with D perhaps given as TRBD1 or TRBD2 (6 bases each). Looked up from germline, CDR1 is KGHDR and CDR2 is SFDVKD. This CDR3 region has 18 residues. Trimming pared 4 bases from V and 3 bases from J, leaving 20 bases between. CDR3 amino acids: CATSDPNIPEGDTGELFF. DNA of the CDR3: TGTGCCACCAGTGACCCGAACATCCCGGAGGGGGACACCGGGGAGCTGTTTTTT.

There are a few counts of this clonotype. The chain has TRBV6-6 and TRBJ2-5; D perhaps matches TRBD2 (5 bases). Trimming stripped 7 bases from V and 3 bases from J, with 12 bases between. Germline V lookup: CDR1 MNHNY, CDR2 SVGAGI (reference sequence). The CDR3 extends over 13 amino acids. The DNA of the CDR3 is TGTGCCAGCAAGGAAGCGGCCAAAGAGACCCAGTACTTC. It translates to CASKEAAKETQYF.

This clonotype was seen ten or more times. The CDR3 region is CASSQRTGVSYEQYF. CDR3 coding DNA: TGTGCCAGCAGCCAGAGGACAGGTGTCTCCTACGAGCAGTACTTC. The chain is built from TRBV27 and TRBJ2-7; 7 nucleotides align to TRBD1. The CDR3 has 15 residues. V trimming: 6 bases; J trimming: 0 bases; junction bases outside the gene matches: 8. Germline CDR1 reads MNHEY; CDR2 reads SMNVEV (reference sequence).

This clonotype was observed many times. In DNA form, the CDR3 reads TGTGCCAGCAGTTATGGGACTAGCGCCTCCTACGAGCAGTACTTC. It yields the protein CASSYGTSASYEQYF. The V call is TRBV6-5, the J call TRBJ2-7; 10 bases align to TRBD2. This CDR3 comprises 15 residues. Germline V gives CDR1 MNHEY, CDR2 SVGAGI. With V trimmed by 3 bases and J by 0 bases, 2 bases remained unmatched.

This chain joins TRBV5-1 and TRBJ2-3; 11 nucleotides line up with TRBD2. Germline trimming cut 4 bases from V and 6 bases from J; bases unmatched to any gene: 10. The CDR3 contains 16 residues. Per the germline V gene, CDR1 is SGHRS and CDR2 is YFSETQ. The CDR3 coding sequence is TGCGCCAGCAGCCGTGGGACTAGCGGAAAGGGGGATACGCAGTATTTT. Translated, it gives CASSRGTSGKGDTQYF.

This clonotype has a count of ten or more. This chain connects TRBV28 to TRBJ2-7, with 9 nucleotides matching TRBD1. CDR1 is MDHEN and CDR2 is SYDVKM in the germline V gene. This CDR3 has 15 residues. V was clipped by 8 bases and J by 4 bases; unmatched bases: 12. The chain's CDR3 is CASGLRDRAYYEQYF. DNA for the CDR3: TGTGCCAGCGGGCTCCGGGACAGGGCTTATTACGAGCAGTACTTC.

This clonotype was observed a few times. The chain has TRBV7-7 and TRBJ2-5, with 9 nucleotides matching TRBD1. The V and J ends lost 5 bases and 4 bases, in that order; junction bases with no gene match: 14. The CDR3 has 17 residues. Germline values: CDR1 SSHAT, CDR2 FNYEAQ (reference sequence). The CDR3 here is CASSQGVGQGFRETQYF. For the CDR3, the DNA is TGTGCCAGCAGCCAGGGTGTGGGACAGGGCTTTCGAGAGACCCAGTACTTC.

The table lists this clonotype with many counts. The J gene is TRBJ2-5, the V gene TRBV20-1; 7 positions match TRBD1. There are 14 residues in the CDR3. The V gene's germline CDR1 is DFQATT and CDR2 SNEGSKA (reference sequence). J gave up 2 bases and V 3 bases, and 6 bases lay outside the gene matches. The CDR3 is CSASSGTAQETQYF. The CDR3 DNA is TGCAGTGCTAGCTCCGGGACAGCACAAGAGACCCAGTACTTC.

The chain couples TRBV3-1 to TRBJ2-2; D is unclear. The CDR3 loop spans 14 amino acids. Per the germline V gene, CDR1 is LGHDT and CDR2 is YNNKEL (reference sequence). V dropped 0 bases and J dropped 7 bases, with 9 bases sitting between them. The DNA for the CDR3 is TGTGCCAGCAGCCAAGATGTAAACGGCGGGGAGCTGTTTTTT. Translating it yields CASSQDVNGGELFF. Complete variable domain (other parts from reference TRBV3-1 and TRBJ2-2): DTAVSQTPKYLVTQMGNDKSIKCEQNLGHDTMYWYKQDSKKFLKIMFSYNNKELIINETVPNRFSPKSPDKAHLNLHINSLELGDSAVYFCASSQDVNGGELFFGEGSRLTVL.

This clonotype was seen at least ten times. The V call is TRBV20-1, the J call TRBJ1-1; D is unresolved. CDR3 length: 12 amino acids. Germline V lookup: CDR1 DFQATT, CDR2 SNEGSKA (reference sequence). V shed 3 bases and J shed 0 bases, with 5 bases lying between them. CDR3: CSASVLNTEAFF. DNA of the CDR3: TGCAGTGCTAGCGTCCTGAACACTGAAGCTTTCTTT.

As regards this clonotype: Just one base apart from a much larger clone, this may be a read error. The CDR3 does not close with the conserved phenylalanine or tryptophan, likely indicating a read error. The chain links TRBV12-3 or TRBV12-4 to TRBJ2-4; 7 bases are shared with TRBD1. This CDR3 is built from 14 residues. J lost 1 base, V lost 6 bases, and 3 bases had no gene match. This chain's CDR3 is CASRATGAKNIQYI. For the CDR3, the DNA is TGTGCCAGCAGGGCGACAGGGGCCAAAAACATTCAGTACATC.

This clonotype was detected a few times. The chain uses TRBV9 and TRBJ2-3, with TRBD1 matching 7 bases. J gave up 3 bases and V 3 bases, and 10 bases lay outside the gene matches. Germline V gene lookup returns CDR1 SGDLS and CDR2 YYNGEE. The CDR3 runs to 16 residues. CDR3 sequence: CASSAKQGSWTDTQYF. CDR3 coding DNA: TGTGCCAGCAGCGCGAAACAGGGGAGCTGGACAGATACGCAGTATTTT.

This clonotype was recorded at least ten times. The genes are TRBV6-5 and TRBJ1-6; no definite D call. V dropped 0 bases and J dropped 0 bases, with 9 bases sitting between them. The CDR3 contains 17 residues. Germline V gives CDR1 MNHEY, CDR2 SVGAGI. CDR3 in amino acids: CASSYSYMSSYNSPLHF. The CDR3 nucleotides are TGTGCCAGCAGTTACTCGTACATGAGCTCCTATAATTCACCCCTCCACTTT.

This clonotype showed up many times. The chain employs TRBV3-1 and TRBJ1-1, with TRBD1 as a possible D gene (5 bases). The CDR3 loop spans 13 amino acids. Germline values: CDR1 LGHDT, CDR2 YNNKEL (reference sequence). V was cut by 8 bases and J by 6 bases, with 16 bases left in between. The chain's CDR3 is CASGSSGYAEAFF. CDR3 DNA: TGTGCCAGCGGGAGTTCAGGGTACGCTGAAGCTTTCTTT.

V and J are TRBV6-1 and TRBJ2-4; 9 nucleotides agree with TRBD1. Germline V gives CDR1 MNHNS, CDR2 SASEGT. The V segment lost 4 bases and the J segment 5 bases; nucleotides outside the gene matches: 6. This CDR3 is 15 amino acids long. This CDR3 is CASSVNRDRENIQYF. DNA of the CDR3: TGTGCCAGCAGTGTAAACCGGGACAGGGAAAACATTCAGTACTTC.

The chain combines TRBV7-8 with TRBJ2-7; D is possibly TRBD1 or TRBD2 (5 bases each). CDR3 length: 14 amino acids. Germline V lookup: CDR1 SGHVS, CDR2 FQNEAQ. Trimming left V 1 base short and J 3 bases short, with 10 bases between. CDR3 loop: CASSLGGDVYEQYF. As DNA, the CDR3 is TGTGCCAGCAGCTTAGGAGGGGACGTCTACGAGCAGTACTTC.

This clonotype was found a few times. The chain links TRBV20-1 to TRBJ1-1, with 8 bases aligning to TRBD1. The ends lost 5 bases at V and 0 bases at J; junction bases unmatched: 2. CDR3 length: 13 amino acids. Germline V gene sequence: CDR1 DFQATT, CDR2 SNEGSKA (reference sequence). Here the CDR3 DNA reads TGCAGTGCTCGACAGGGGATGAACACTGAAGCTTTCTTT. Its translation: CSARQGMNTEAFF.

This chain uses TRBV5-5 with TRBJ2-6; no clear D. V was pared by 0 bases and J by 4 bases, with 17 bases between. The germline V gene encodes CDR1 SGHKS and CDR2 YYEKEE (reference sequence). The CDR3 has 18 amino acids. CDR3 bases: TGTGCCAGCAGCTTGGAAGGACGGATTGGTGGCGGGGCCAACGTCCTGACTTTC. It specifies CASSLEGRIGGGANVLTF.

This clonotype has at least ten counts. This chain uses TRBV10-3 with TRBJ2-5, with 9 bases matching TRBD1. Germline-derived CDR1 and CDR2 are ENHRY and SYGVKD. Trimming removed 2 bases from V and 1 base from J; junction bases left unmatched: 5. The CDR3 length is 16 residues. The CDR3 sequence: CAISENRGPLQETQYF. In DNA form, the CDR3 reads TGTGCCATCAGTGAGAACAGGGGGCCCCTCCAAGAGACCCAGTACTTC.

Only a few counts were recorded for this clonotype. The V call is TRBV20-1, the J call TRBJ1-5; 7 positions match TRBD1. Per germline, CDR1 DFQATT and CDR2 SNEGSKA (reference sequence). The CDR3 length is 12 residues. V shed 6 bases and J 4 bases; nucleotides not matched to a gene: 3. CDR3: CSATGSNQPQHF. CDR3 DNA sequence: TGCAGTGCGACAGGGTCTAATCAGCCCCAGCATTTT.

This clonotype was counted ten times or more. The V and J genes are TRBV12-3 or TRBV12-4 and TRBJ2-5, with TRBD2 as a possible D gene (6 bases). V shed 6 bases and J shed 5 bases, with 16 bases lying between them. CDR3 length: 14 amino acids. In nucleotides, the CDR3 is TGTGCCAGCAGCCCGGGAGAGAGTGGGGAGACCCAGTACTTC. This gives the protein CASSPGESGETQYF.

This CDR3 is CASNPNGGSTDTQYF. CDR3 nucleotides: TGTGCCAGCAACCCGAATGGGGGGAGCACAGATACGCAGTATTTT. The V call is TRBV6-1, the J call TRBJ2-3; D might be TRBD2 (6 bases). V was cut by 7 bases and J by 0 bases, with 14 bases left in between. This CDR3 has 15 residues. The germline V gene has CDR1 MNHNS and CDR2 SASEGT.